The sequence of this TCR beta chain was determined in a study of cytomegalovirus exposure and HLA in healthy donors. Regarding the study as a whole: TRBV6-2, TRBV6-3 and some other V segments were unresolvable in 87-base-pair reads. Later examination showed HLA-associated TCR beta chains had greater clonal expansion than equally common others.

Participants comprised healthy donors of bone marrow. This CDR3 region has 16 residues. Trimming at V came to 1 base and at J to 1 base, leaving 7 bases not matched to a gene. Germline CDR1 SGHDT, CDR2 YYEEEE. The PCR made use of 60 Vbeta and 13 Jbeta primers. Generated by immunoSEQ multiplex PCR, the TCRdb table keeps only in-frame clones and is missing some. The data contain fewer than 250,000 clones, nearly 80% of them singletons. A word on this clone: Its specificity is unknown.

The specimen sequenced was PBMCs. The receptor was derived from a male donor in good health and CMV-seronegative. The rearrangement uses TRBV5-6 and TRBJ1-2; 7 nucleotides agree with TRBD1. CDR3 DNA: TGTGCCAGCAGCTTGTCCGGGACAGCCCTTAACTATGGCTACACCTTC. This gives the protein CASSLSGTALNYGYTF.